This T cell receptor beta chain derives from a study of cytomegalovirus exposure and HLA in healthy donors. CDR3 size: 19 residues. The V end was cut by 0 bases, the J end by 0 bases, with 20 bases between. Germline V CDR1 and CDR2: WSHSY, SAAADI. 13 Jbeta primers and 60 Vbeta primers were used for the PCR. Sequenced by immunoSEQ multiplex PCR; TCRdb stores in-frame clones only, minus some. The data show about 140,000 clones, 75% to 85% seen once. This clone was seen just once. V usage is TRBV10-2 and J usage is TRBJ1-2; D uncertain. This clonotype originated in a male donor in good health and CMV-seronegative. Sequenced sample: PBMCs. The CDR3 here is CASSESRLSPSISNYGYTF. The CDR3 nucleotides read TGCGCCAGCAGTGAGTCGAGGCTCAGCCCCTCCATTTCTAACTATGGCTACACCTTC.